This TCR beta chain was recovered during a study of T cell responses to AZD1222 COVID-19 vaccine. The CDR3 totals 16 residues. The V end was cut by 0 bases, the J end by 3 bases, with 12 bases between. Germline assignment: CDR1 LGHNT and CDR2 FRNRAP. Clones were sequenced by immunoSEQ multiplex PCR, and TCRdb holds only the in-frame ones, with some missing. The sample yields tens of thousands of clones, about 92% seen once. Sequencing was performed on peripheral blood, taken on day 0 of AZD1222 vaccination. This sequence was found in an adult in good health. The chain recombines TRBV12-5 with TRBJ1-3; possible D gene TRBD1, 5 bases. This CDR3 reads CASGLVGVRVGNTIYF. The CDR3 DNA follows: TGTGCTAGTGGTTTGGTGGGAGTCAGGGTTGGAAACACCATATATTTT. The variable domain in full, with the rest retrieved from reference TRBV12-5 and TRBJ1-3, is DARVTQTPRHKVTEMGQEVTMRCQPILGHNTVFWYRQTMMQGLELLAYFRNRAPLDDSGMPKDRFSAEMPDATLATLKIQPSEPRDSAVYFCASGLVGVRVGNTIYFGEGSWLTVV.